The 9 T cell receptor beta chains below come from one sample, sequenced in a study of T cell repertoires in cytomegalovirus infection. Their cognate antigens are unknown. Each CDR3 protein is one row after TCRdb ran MiXCR on the reads. The sample gives about 830,000 distinct CDR3 sequences, around a third of which show up once; roughly an eighth is in the top ten. This sample comprised cultured CD8+ T cells from PBMCs, obtained from culture after CMV antigen stimulation. Receptors originate from a human donor in good health (CMV status not recorded). Some clones in this sample may be carry-over from other donors' samples.

CDR3 in amino acids: CASSPRVYYSEDTQYF. CDR3 DNA sequence: TGTGCCAGCAGTCCGAGGGTTTACTATTCCGAAGATACGCAGTATTTT. The rearrangement uses TRBV6-6 and TRBJ2-3; TRBD2 might be the D (5 bases). V lost 5 bases to trimming and J lost 5 bases, with 20 bases between them. CDR3 length: 16 residues. Germline lookup yields CDR1 MNHNY and CDR2 SVGAGI (reference sequence).

This clonotype was recorded many times. This sequence joins TRBV7-2 and TRBJ2-3; 10 nucleotides match TRBD2. The CDR3 spans 14 residues. V shed 5 bases and J 14 bases; nucleotides not matched to a gene: 13. In germline, CDR1 is SGHTA, CDR2 FQGNSA. DNA of the CDR3: TGTGCCAGCAGCCCTCTAGCGGGGGAATTGTATCGGTATTTT. This codes for CASSPLAGELYRYF.

This clonotype turned up a few times. This chain's CDR3 is CASSSPRLDEKLFF. In DNA form, the CDR3 reads TGTGCCAGCAGCTCCCCGCGGTTGGATGAAAAACTGTTTTTT. The V and J genes are TRBV7-9 and TRBJ1-4; D is ambiguous. Germline CDR1 is SEHNR and CDR2 is FQNEAQ (reference sequence). The germline V and J ends were trimmed by 4 bases and 6 bases, with 12 bases remaining between them. The CDR3 sequence is 14 residues long.

The gene calls are TRBV29-1 and TRBJ2-2; no firm D call. CDR1 is SQVTM and CDR2 is ANQGSEA in the germline V gene. This CDR3 is 13 amino acids long. Trimming stripped 3 bases from V and 6 bases from J, with 11 bases between. CDR3 residues: CSVEDYWAGELFF. DNA for the CDR3: TGCAGCGTTGAGGATTATTGGGCCGGGGAGCTGTTTTTT.

CDR3 protein: CASSVQQGEYGYNEQFF. CDR3 coding DNA: TGCGCCAGCAGCGTACAACAGGGGGAGTACGGATACAATGAGCAGTTCTTC. The chain couples TRBV4-3 to TRBJ2-1, with 8 bases aligning to TRBD1. Germline V gives CDR1 LGHNA, CDR2 YSLEER. The junction had 13 bases not matched to a gene; V was cut back by 5 bases and J by 4 bases. The CDR3 contains 17 residues.

This clonotype has only a few counts. The rearrangement uses TRBV29-1 and TRBJ2-5; 9 bases fit TRBD1. The CDR3 extends over 17 amino acids. V shed 1 base and J 2 bases; nucleotides not matched to a gene: 11. Germline V gene data show CDR1 as SQVTM and CDR2 as ANQGSEA. The CDR3 sequence is CSVEGVLNRGLQETQYF. The CDR3 bases are TGCAGCGTTGAAGGGGTTCTGAACAGGGGGCTTCAAGAGACCCAGTACTTC.

Turning to this clonotype: This CDR3 is missing its conserved last phenylalanine or tryptophan, likely due to a read error. The rearrangement joins TRBV11-2 to TRBJ2-3, with D possibly being TRBD1 (5 bases). Between the trimmed V and J ends, which lost 1 base and 0 bases, there was a span of 8 bases. The CDR3 sequence is 15 residues long. CDR1 is SGHAT, CDR2 FQNNGV, per germline. Here the CDR3 reads CASSLVTVSTDTQYS. CDR3 coding DNA: TGTGCCAGCAGCTTAGTGACAGTCAGCACAGATACGCAGTATTCT.

This chain uses TRBV4-3 with TRBJ2-7, with 7 nucleotides matching TRBD2. This CDR3 comprises 14 residues. Germline CDR1 reads LGHNA; CDR2 reads YSLEER. V was clipped by 2 bases and J by 4 bases; unmatched bases: 5. The CDR3 sequence is CASSQRDYLYEQYV. The CDR3 bases are TGCGCCAGCAGCCAAAGGGACTACCTTTACGAGCAGTACGTC.

This clonotype was seen ten or more times. The rearrangement links TRBV7-3 to TRBJ1-2, with TRBD1 matching 7 bases. This CDR3 comprises 19 residues. Trimming took 3 bases from V and 3 from J; bases not matched to a gene: 19. Germline V gene sequence: CDR1 SGHTA, CDR2 FQGTGA. In nucleotides, the CDR3 is TGTGCCAGCAGCTTTATACGGGACAGAAATTCCAATGATCACTATGGCTACACCTTC. Translating it yields CASSFIRDRNSNDHYGYTF.